This T cell receptor (beta chain) comes out of a study of cytomegalovirus exposure and HLA in healthy donors. The germline V and J ends were trimmed by 2 bases and 7 bases, with 12 bases remaining between them. There are 15 residues in the CDR3. In germline, CDR1 is MDHEN, CDR2 SYDVKM. Study results and caveats: The authors later found HLA-associated TCR beta chains more clonally expanded than equally common others. What was likely a sequencing artifact was a cluster of highly shared sequence variants.

Researchers ran the PCR with 60 Vbeta and 13 Jbeta primers. Data came from immunoSEQ multiplex PCR; TCRdb stores just in-frame clones and leaves some out. The table has about 120,000 clones, less than 85% seen once; the top ten hold around 4%. As for this clone: Antigen: not known.

The genes are TRBV28 and TRBJ1-6; tentative D call: TRBD1 (5 bases). The material sequenced was PBMCs. The clonotype originates from a woman in her 40s in good health and CMV-seronegative. The CDR3 DNA reads TGTGCCAGCAGTTTAAGGACACGATTGAATTCACCCCTCCACTTT. It is translated as CASSLRTRLNSPLHF.